The T cell receptor beta chain under discussion was sequenced for a study of blood T cell repertoires in COVID-19. Study background: Sources were T cells, B-cell-depleted T cells, or PBMCs; the material itself was cDNA or gDNA.

The CDR3 length is 14 residues. V shed 1 base and J shed 6 bases, with 13 bases lying between them. The germline V gene has CDR1 SGHRS and CDR2 YFSETQ. Authors' analysis steps: Amplification of reference gene primers was used by the study to estimate nucleated cell counts. Profiled with immunoSEQ multiplex PCR; TCRdb holds only in-frame clones, not every one. For V, J and clone size, that table is used; D and trimming come from the DNA. The sample consists of under 170,000 clones, around 85% of them appearing once. The rearrangement uses TRBV5-1 and TRBJ1-1; D is undetermined. The sequence was obtained from a man between 70 and 80 years old with acute or convalescent COVID-19. Sequenced input: peripheral blood. The CDR3 region is CASSLSQVGPEAFF. For the CDR3, the DNA is TGCGCCAGCAGCTTGTCTCAGGTTGGCCCTGAAGCTTTCTTT. The complete variable domain, with remaining parts taken from reference TRBV5-1 and TRBJ1-1, reads KAGVTQTPRYLIKTRGQQVTLSCSPISGHRSVSWYQQTPGQGLQFLFEYFSETQRNKGNFPGRFSGRQFSNSRSEMNVSTLELGDSALYLCASSLSQVGPEAFFGQGTRLTVV.